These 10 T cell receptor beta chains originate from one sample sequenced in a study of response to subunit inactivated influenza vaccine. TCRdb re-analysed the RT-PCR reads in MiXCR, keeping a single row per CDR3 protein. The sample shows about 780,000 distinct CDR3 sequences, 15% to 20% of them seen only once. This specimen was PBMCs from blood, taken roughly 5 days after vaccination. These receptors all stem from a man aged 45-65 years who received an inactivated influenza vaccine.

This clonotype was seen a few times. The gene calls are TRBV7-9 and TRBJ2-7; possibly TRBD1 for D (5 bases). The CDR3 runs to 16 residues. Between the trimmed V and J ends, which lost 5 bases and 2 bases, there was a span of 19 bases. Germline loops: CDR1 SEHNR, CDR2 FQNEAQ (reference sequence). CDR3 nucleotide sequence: TGTGCCAGCAGCACAGACGACAGCGCCCTCCCCTACGAGCAGTACTTC. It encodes CASSTDDSALPYEQYF.

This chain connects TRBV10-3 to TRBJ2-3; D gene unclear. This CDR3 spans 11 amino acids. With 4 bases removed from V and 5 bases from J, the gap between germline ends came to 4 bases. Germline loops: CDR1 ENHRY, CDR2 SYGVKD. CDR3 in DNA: TGTGCCATCAGTGGGGAAGATACGCAGTATTTT. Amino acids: CAISGEDTQYF.

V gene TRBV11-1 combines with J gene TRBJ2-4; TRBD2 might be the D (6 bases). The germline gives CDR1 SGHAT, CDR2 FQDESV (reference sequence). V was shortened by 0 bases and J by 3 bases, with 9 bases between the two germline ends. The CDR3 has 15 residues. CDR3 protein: CASSLAEGDKNIQYF. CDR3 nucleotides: TGTGCCAGCAGCTTAGCGGAGGGAGACAAAAACATTCAGTACTTC.

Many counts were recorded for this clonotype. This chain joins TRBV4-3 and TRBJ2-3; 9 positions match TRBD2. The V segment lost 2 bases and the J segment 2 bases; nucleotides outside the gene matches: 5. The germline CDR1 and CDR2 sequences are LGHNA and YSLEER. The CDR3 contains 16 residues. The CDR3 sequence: CASSQNSGRHTDTQYF. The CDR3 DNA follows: TGCGCCAGCAGCCAAAACAGCGGGAGGCACACAGATACGCAGTATTTT.

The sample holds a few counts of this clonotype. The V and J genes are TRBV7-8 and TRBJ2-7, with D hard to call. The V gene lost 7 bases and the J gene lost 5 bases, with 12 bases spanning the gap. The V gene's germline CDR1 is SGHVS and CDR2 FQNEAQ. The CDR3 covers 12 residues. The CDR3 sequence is CASTNVPDEQYF. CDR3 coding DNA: TGTGCCAGCACCAACGTCCCTGACGAGCAGTACTTC.

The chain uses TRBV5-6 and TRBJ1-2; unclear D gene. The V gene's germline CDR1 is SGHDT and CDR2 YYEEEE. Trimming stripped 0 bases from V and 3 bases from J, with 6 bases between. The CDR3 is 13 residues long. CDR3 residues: CASSLGNYYGYTF. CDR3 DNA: TGTGCCAGCAGCTTGGGAAACTACTATGGCTACACCTTC. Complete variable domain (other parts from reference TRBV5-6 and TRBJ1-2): DAGVTQSPTHLIKTRGQQVTLRCSPKSGHDTVSWYQQALGQGPQFIFQYYEEEERQRGNFPDRFSGHQFPNYSSELNVNALLLGDSALYLCASSLGNYYGYTFGSGTRLTVV.

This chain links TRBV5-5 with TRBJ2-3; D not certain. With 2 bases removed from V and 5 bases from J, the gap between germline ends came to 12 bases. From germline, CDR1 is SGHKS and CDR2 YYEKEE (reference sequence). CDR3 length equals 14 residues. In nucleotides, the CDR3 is TGTGCCAGCAGCTTTGCCCTGGGAAGAGATACGCAGTATTTT. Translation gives CASSFALGRDTQYF.

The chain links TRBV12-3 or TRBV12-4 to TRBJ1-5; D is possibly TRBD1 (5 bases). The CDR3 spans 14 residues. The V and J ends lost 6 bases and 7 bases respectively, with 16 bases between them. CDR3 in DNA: TGTGCCAGCAGCCCGGCCAGGGACGTCCAGCCCCAGCATTTT. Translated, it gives CASSPARDVQPQHF.

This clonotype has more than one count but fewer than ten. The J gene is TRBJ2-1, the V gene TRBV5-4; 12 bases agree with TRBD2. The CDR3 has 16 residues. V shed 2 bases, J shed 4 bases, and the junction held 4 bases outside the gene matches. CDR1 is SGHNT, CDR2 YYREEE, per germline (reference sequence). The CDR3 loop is CASSFGTSGSYNEQFF. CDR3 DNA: TGTGCCAGCAGCTTTGGGACTAGCGGGTCGTACAATGAGCAGTTCTTC. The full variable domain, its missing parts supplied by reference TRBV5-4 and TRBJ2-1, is ETGVTQSPTHLIKTRGQQVTLRCSSQSGHNTVSWYQQALGQGPQFIFQYYREEENGRGNFPPRFSGLQFPNYSSELNVNALELDDSALYLCASSFGTSGSYNEQFFGPGTRLTVL.

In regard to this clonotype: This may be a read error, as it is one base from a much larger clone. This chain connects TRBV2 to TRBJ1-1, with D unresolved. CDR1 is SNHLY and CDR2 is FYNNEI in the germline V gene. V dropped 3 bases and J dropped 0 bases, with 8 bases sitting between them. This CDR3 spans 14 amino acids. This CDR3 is CASSDSYLNTEAFF. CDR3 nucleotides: TGTGCCAGCAGTGACAGTTATTTGAACACTGAAGCTTTCTTT.